Listed below are T cell receptor beta chains from one sample, sequenced in a study of technical replicates of blood from several donors. The data were produced by immunoSEQ multiplex PCR, yet TCRdb's version contains in-frame clones alone and is incomplete. The data hold more than 90,000 clones, with 95% observed a single time. The sequenced material came from T cells isolated from PBMCs. Receptor source: a human donor in good health. CDR3s include the opening cysteine and the closing phenylalanine or tryptophan. The order of the fields is V gene, D gene, J gene, clone size, CDR3 protein, CDR3 DNA. The D gene is left open where the match is weak. Part of the rows lack a size; the others show once, few, many or a class for expanded clones.

v_gene: TRBV30
d_gene: .
j_gene: TRBJ2-2
abundance: .
CDR3aa: CAWITGTTGELFF
CDR3nt: TGTGCCTGGATAACAGGGACCACCGGGGAGCTGTTTTTT

v_gene: TRBV9
d_gene: TRBD1
j_gene: TRBJ1-3
abundance: .
CDR3aa: CASSAPTGRNTIYF
CDR3nt: TGTGCCAGCAGCGCGCCGACAGGGAGAAACACCATATATTTT

v_gene: TRBV9
d_gene: .
j_gene: TRBJ1-6
abundance: .
CDR3aa: CASSVGQGTSPLHF
CDR3nt: TGTGCCAGCAGCGTAGGCCAGGGAACCTCACCCCTCCACTTT

v_gene: TRBV10-3
d_gene: TRBD1
j_gene: TRBJ1-4
abundance: .
CDR3aa: CAISGGRGREKLFF
CDR3nt: TGTGCCATCAGTGGAGGCAGGGGGCGCGAAAAACTGTTTTTT

v_gene: TRBV9
d_gene: .
j_gene: TRBJ2-5
abundance: once
CDR3aa: CASSAEDLGGSLETQYF
CDR3nt: TGTGCCAGCAGCGCAGAAGACCTGGGGGGAAGCCTAGAGACCCAGTACTTC

v_gene: TRBV18
d_gene: TRBD2
j_gene: TRBJ2-2
abundance: .
CDR3aa: CASSPSEAGGTGELFF
CDR3nt: TGTGCCAGCTCACCATCGGAAGCGGGAGGCACCGGGGAGCTGTTTTTT

v_gene: TRBV18
d_gene: .
j_gene: TRBJ1-1
abundance: .
CDR3aa: CASSPLPHTEAFF
CDR3nt: TGTGCCAGCTCACCTCTCCCCCACACTGAAGCTTTCTTT

v_gene: TRBV27
d_gene: TRBD1
j_gene: TRBJ2-1
abundance: .
CDR3aa: CASSSGQAYNEQFF
CDR3nt: TGTGCCAGCAGTTCGGGACAGGCCTACAATGAGCAGTTCTTC

v_gene: TRBV27
d_gene: TRBD2
j_gene: TRBJ2-1
abundance: .
CDR3aa: CASSLDSPLAGLFEQFF
CDR3nt: TGTGCCAGCAGTTTAGATTCCCCGCTAGCGGGATTATTTGAGCAGTTCTTC

v_gene: TRBV11-2
d_gene: .
j_gene: TRBJ1-1
abundance: .
CDR3aa: CASSFGGPNTEAFF
CDR3nt: TGTGCCAGCAGCTTTGGAGGCCCGAACACTGAAGCTTTCTTT

v_gene: TRBV18
d_gene: .
j_gene: TRBJ2-1
abundance: .
CDR3aa: CASSPGSYNEQFF
CDR3nt: TGTGCCAGCTCACCGGGCAGTTACAATGAGCAGTTCTTC

v_gene: TRBV29-1
d_gene: .
j_gene: TRBJ2-3
abundance: .
CDR3aa: CSVVDWVRGTDTQYF
CDR3nt: TGCAGCGTGGTCGACTGGGTTCGTGGCACAGATACGCAGTATTTT

v_gene: TRBV30
d_gene: .
j_gene: TRBJ2-2
abundance: .
CDR3aa: CAWSHAYSGGELFF
CDR3nt: TGTGCCTGGAGTCACGCTTATTCGGGCGGGGAGCTGTTTTTT

v_gene: TRBV5-1
d_gene: .
j_gene: TRBJ2-1
abundance: .
CDR3aa: CASSLETRNNEQFF
CDR3nt: TGCGCCAGCAGCTTGGAGACTAGAAATAATGAGCAGTTCTTC

v_gene: TRBV25-1
d_gene: TRBD1
j_gene: TRBJ2-1
abundance: .
CDR3aa: CASSTLGQGGINEQFF
CDR3nt: TGTGCCAGCAGTACCCTCGGACAGGGGGGTATCAATGAGCAGTTCTTC

v_gene: TRBV6-5
d_gene: .
j_gene: TRBJ2-3
abundance: .
CDR3aa: CASSYRLPSTDTQYF
CDR3nt: TGTGCCAGCAGTTACAGACTACCTTCCACAGATACGCAGTATTTT

v_gene: TRBV28
d_gene: .
j_gene: TRBJ2-1
abundance: .
CDR3aa: CASSSPGGGEQFF
CDR3nt: TGTGCCAGCAGTTCCCCCGGGGGTGGTGAGCAGTTCTTC

v_gene: TRBV7-9
d_gene: .
j_gene: TRBJ2-1
abundance: .
CDR3aa: CASSPRGGNSYNEQFF
CDR3nt: TGTGCCAGCAGCCCTAGGGGCGGGAATTCCTACAATGAGCAGTTCTTC

v_gene: TRBV9
d_gene: .
j_gene: TRBJ2-5
abundance: once
CDR3aa: CASSVGLIDLQETQYF
CDR3nt: TGTGCCAGCAGCGTAGGACTCATTGACTTACAAGAGACCCAGTACTTC

v_gene: TRBV5-6
d_gene: .
j_gene: TRBJ1-5
abundance: .
CDR3aa: CASSDQLQGPGQPQHF
CDR3nt: TGTGCCAGCAGCGACCAACTTCAGGGTCCGGGTCAGCCCCAGCATTTT

v_gene: TRBV29-1
d_gene: .
j_gene: TRBJ2-3
abundance: .
CDR3aa: CSVGRGVSSTDTQYF
CDR3nt: TGCAGCGTTGGACGTGGAGTCTCTAGCACAGATACGCAGTATTTT

v_gene: TRBV29-1
d_gene: .
j_gene: TRBJ1-1
abundance: .
CDR3aa: CSVERQLNTEAFF
CDR3nt: TGCAGCGTTGAACGACAGCTGAACACTGAAGCTTTCTTT

v_gene: TRBV7-2
d_gene: .
j_gene: TRBJ2-2
abundance: .
CDR3aa: CASSLDPGAIGELFF
CDR3nt: TGTGCCAGCAGCTTAGATCCAGGGGCGATCGGGGAGCTGTTTTTT

v_gene: TRBV18
d_gene: .
j_gene: TRBJ1-2
abundance: .
CDR3aa: CASSLPSPTNYGYTF
CDR3nt: TGTGCCAGCTCACTCCCTTCGCCTACTAACTATGGCTACACCTTC

v_gene: TRBV9
d_gene: .
j_gene: TRBJ2-1
abundance: once
CDR3aa: CASSVGTPFNEQFF
CDR3nt: TGTGCCAGCAGCGTCGGGACTCCTTTCAATGAGCAGTTCTTC

v_gene: TRBV5-1
d_gene: .
j_gene: TRBJ1-2
abundance: .
CDR3aa: CASSLDGGGGRAYGYTF
CDR3nt: TGCGCCAGCAGCTTGGACGGCGGCGGGGGCAGGGCCTACGGCTACACCTTC

v_gene: TRBV7-9
d_gene: .
j_gene: TRBJ1-3
abundance: .
CDR3aa: CASSTTQLSGNTIYF
CDR3nt: TGTGCCAGCAGCACAACACAGCTCTCTGGAAACACCATATATTTT

v_gene: TRBV5-1
d_gene: TRBD1
j_gene: TRBJ2-5
abundance: .
CDR3aa: CASTFGYGQGLETQYF
CDR3nt: TGCGCCAGCACCTTTGGATACGGACAGGGTTTGGAGACCCAGTACTTC

v_gene: TRBV14
d_gene: .
j_gene: TRBJ2-3
abundance: .
CDR3aa: CASSQDQPGRVRGDTQYF
CDR3nt: TGTGCCAGCAGCCAAGATCAACCCGGGAGAGTTAGAGGAGATACGCAGTATTTT

v_gene: TRBV19
d_gene: .
j_gene: TRBJ1-2
abundance: .
CDR3aa: CASSIGGGAFDYGYTF
CDR3nt: TGTGCCAGTAGTATAGGGGGGGGCGCTTTTGACTATGGCTACACCTTC

v_gene: TRBV11-1
d_gene: .
j_gene: TRBJ2-1
abundance: .
CDR3aa: CASSLGLDSYNEQFF
CDR3nt: TGTGCCAGCAGCTTAGGATTAGACTCCTACAATGAGCAGTTCTTC

v_gene: TRBV28
d_gene: TRBD1
j_gene: TRBJ1-2
abundance: .
CDR3aa: CASSPSDREAGYTF
CDR3nt: TGTGCCAGCAGCCCATCGGACAGGGAAGCTGGCTACACCTTC

v_gene: TRBV27
d_gene: TRBD1
j_gene: TRBJ1-5
abundance: .
CDR3aa: CASRFTTGVGNQPQHF
CDR3nt: TGTGCCAGCAGATTTACGACAGGGGTAGGGAATCAGCCCCAGCATTTT

v_gene: TRBV19
d_gene: .
j_gene: TRBJ1-5
abundance: few
CDR3aa: CASSPRGRVNQPQHF
CDR3nt: TGTGCCAGTAGCCCTCGCGGGAGGGTCAATCAGCCCCAGCATTTT

v_gene: TRBV19
d_gene: .
j_gene: TRBJ2-7
abundance: .
CDR3aa: CASSWGRNSYEQYF
CDR3nt: TGTGCCAGTTCTTGGGGGCGGAACTCCTACGAGCAGTACTTC

v_gene: TRBV29-1
d_gene: TRBD1
j_gene: TRBJ2-5
abundance: .
CDR3aa: CSSGGPLGETQYF
CDR3nt: TGCAGCTCAGGGGGACCCCTGGGGGAGACCCAGTACTTC